The sample holds many counts of the clone carrying this T cell receptor (beta chain). Its antigen is unknown. This record belongs to a study of breast tumors, draining lymph nodes, adjacent tissues. Study conclusions and caveats: That most tumor T cells come from lymph nodes remained unproven. Findings are consistent with lymph node origin and intratumoral expansion of most tumor T cells. Compared with basal-like, luminal-like tumors shared significantly more repertoire with nontumor tissue. Tumor repertoires ranked between lymph nodes and nontumor tissue in diversity, with V and J gene preferences.

A single record per CDR3 protein comes from TCRdb applying MiXCR to the multiplex PCR reads. This repertoire shows approximately 180,000 distinct CDR3 sequences, approximately 33% found once; its top ten account for less than 4%. Samples came from axillary lymph nodes draining the breast cancer. The TCR sequence derives from a female donor with breast cancer. Some clones in this sample may be carry-over from other donors' samples. The sample consisted of axillary lymph node tissue.

The CDR3 sequence: CSAWGGETQYF. CDR3 in DNA: TGCAGTGCTTGGGGCGGGGAGACCCAGTACTTC. This chain connects TRBV20-1 to TRBJ2-5, with D tentatively TRBD1 or TRBD2 (5 bases each). With 5 bases removed from V and 5 bases from J, the gap between germline ends came to 9 bases. Germline V gene data show CDR1 as DFQATT and CDR2 as SNEGSKA (reference sequence). The CDR3 spans 11 residues.